These 29 T cell receptor beta chains were sequenced from one sample in a study of T cell responses to AZD1222 COVID-19 vaccine. Sequenced by immunoSEQ multiplex PCR; TCRdb stores in-frame clones only, minus some. The sample consists of 150,000 to 200,000 clones, approximately 90% of them appearing once. The sequencing here drew on peripheral blood, taken on day 0 of AZD1222 vaccination. The receptors come from an adult in good health.

V gene TRBV12-1 combines with J gene TRBJ2-7; the D call TRBD1 from the table was never checked on the DNA. TRBV12-1 counts as a pseudogene. CDR3 size: 16 residues. The CDR3 sequence is CASSFGRDRINYEQYF. Written as DNA, the CDR3 is TGTGCCAGCAGCTTTGGTAGGGACAGGATTAACTACGAGCAGTACTTC.

Only a few counts were recorded for this clone. The identical CDR3 is also encoded by other nucleotide sequences in the sample. This rearrangement joins TRBV7-9 to TRBJ1-1; TRBD1 agrees at 7 bases. The CDR3 length is 15 residues. The trim removed 5 bases at V and 1 base at J, leaving 7 bases unmatched. Germline-derived CDR1 and CDR2 are SEHNR and FQNEAQ (reference sequence). The CDR3: CASSPTGAWNTEAFF. The CDR3 DNA reads TGTGCCAGCAGCCCAACAGGGGCTTGGAACACTGAAGCTTTCTTT.

The V call is TRBV29-1, the J call TRBJ1-5, with 10 bases matching TRBD1. The CDR3 runs to 15 residues. CDR1 and CDR2 from the germline V gene are SQVTM and ANQGSEA. With V trimmed by 6 bases and J by 5 bases, 10 bases remained unmatched. Written as DNA, the CDR3 is TGCAGCGTGAGCTTCGGACAGGGGGTGGATCAGCCCCAGCATTTT. Amino acid sequence: CSVSFGQGVDQPQHF.

CDR3 nucleotides: TGCAGCGTGGTGACTGGCGGGGGGCTGGAGACCCAGTACTTC. It encodes CSVVTGGGLETQYF. This sequence joins TRBV29-1 and TRBJ2-5; TRBD2 matches 8 bases. The CDR3 has 14 residues. CDR1 is SQVTM, CDR2 ANQGSEA, per germline. Trimming cost V 6 bases and J 5 bases; bases outside gene matches: 11.

The chain recombines TRBV2 with TRBJ2-7, with D unclear. V shed 3 bases and J shed 4 bases, with 7 bases lying between them. Germline CDR1 SNHLY, CDR2 FYNNEI. CDR3 length: 12 residues. The DNA of the CDR3 is TGTGCCAGCAGTGACGGTCATTACGAGCAGTACTTC. The encoded protein is CASSDGHYEQYF.

This chain uses TRBV27 with TRBJ2-1; D ambiguous. Between the trimmed V and J ends, which lost 2 bases and 0 bases, there was a span of 14 bases. Germline CDR1 MNHEY, CDR2 SMNVEV (reference sequence). The CDR3 is 17 amino acids. In DNA form, the CDR3 reads TGTGCCAGCAGTTTAGAATGGGCCAGATCCTCCTACAATGAGCAGTTCTTC. This sequence encodes CASSLEWARSSYNEQFF.

This clone has only one observation. Other DNA sequences from this sample encode an identical CDR3 as well. The gene calls are TRBV5-1 and TRBJ1-5; maybe TRBD1 (5 bases). Germline-derived CDR1 and CDR2 are SGHRS and YFSETQ. This CDR3 region has 15 residues. V was cut by 0 bases and J by 0 bases, with 7 bases left in between. The CDR3 nucleotides read TGCGCCAGCAGCTTGGGGGGCAATAGCAATCAGCCCCAGCATTTT. It encodes CASSLGGNSNQPQHF.

J is TRBJ2-2 and V is TRBV7-2; TRBD2 aligns across 9 bases. V lost 11 bases, J lost 5 bases, and 6 bases stayed unmatched. The germline V gene encodes CDR1 SGHTA and CDR2 FQGNSA. The CDR3 is 13 residues long. CDR3 region: CAGGLAYTGELFF. DNA of the CDR3: TGTGCCGGGGGACTAGCTTATACCGGGGAGCTGTTTTTT. Filled out from reference TRBV7-2 and TRBJ2-2, the complete variable domain reads GAGVSQSPSNKVTEKGKDVELRCDPISGHTALYWYRQSLGQGLEFLIYFQGNSAPDKSGLPSDRFSAERTGGSVSTLTIQRTQQEDSAVYLCAGGLAYTGELFFGEGSRLTVL.

The chain uses TRBV6-5 and TRBJ2-3; D may match TRBD1 or TRBD2 (5 bases each). V gave up 11 bases and J gave up 3 bases, with 18 bases separating them. The CDR3 extends over 14 amino acids. Per germline, CDR1 MNHEY and CDR2 SVGAGI. The CDR3 spells CACTERWGTDTQYF. DNA of the CDR3: TGTGCCTGCACGGAGAGATGGGGGACAGATACGCAGTATTTT.

The chain recombines TRBV11-3 with TRBJ2-3, with D perhaps TRBD1 (5 bases). The V end was cut by 5 bases, the J end by 2 bases, with 11 bases between. The CDR3 spans 14 residues. The germline gives CDR1 SGHNT, CDR2 YENEEA. The CDR3 coding sequence is TGTGCCAGCAGCCCCGACAGAAACACAGATACGCAGTATTTT. It translates to CASSPDRNTDTQYF.

The chain is built from TRBV7-2 and TRBJ1-6; perhaps TRBD1 as D (6 bases). CDR3 length equals 14 residues. Between the trimmed V and J ends, which lost 3 bases and 8 bases, there was a span of 11 bases. Germline values: CDR1 SGHTA, CDR2 FQGNSA. The CDR3 sequence is CASSLGGSYSPLHF. The CDR3 region has the DNA TGTGCCAGCAGCTTGGGGGGCAGTTATTCACCCCTCCACTTT.

V is TRBV7-2 and J is TRBJ2-3; maybe TRBD2 (6 bases). CDR1 is SGHTA, CDR2 FQGNSA, per germline. Trimming left V 7 bases short and J 0 bases short, with 11 bases between. The CDR3 has 14 amino acids. The CDR3 DNA reads as TGTGCCAGCACTCCGAGCGGGAGCACAGATACGCAGTATTTT. This gives the protein CASTPSGSTDTQYF.

In this sample, this clone turned up once. The chain is built from TRBV18 and TRBJ2-7; D tentatively reads TRBD1 or TRBD2 (6 bases each). V lost 8 bases to trimming and J lost 4 bases, with 15 bases between them. The germline V gene encodes CDR1 KGHSH and CDR2 LQKENI. This CDR3 has 13 amino acids. CDR3 loop: CASEKGGGYEQYF. Here the CDR3 DNA reads TGTGCCAGCGAGAAGGGGGGTGGATACGAGCAGTACTTC. The full variable domain, completed using reference TRBV18 and TRBJ2-7, is NAGVMQNPRHLVRRRGQEARLRCSPMKGHSHVYWYRQLPEEGLKFMVYLQKENIIDESGMPKERFSAEFPKEGPSILRIQQVVRGDSAAYFCASEKGGGYEQYFGPGTRLTVT.

The V call is TRBV24-1, the J call TRBJ1-2; D gene unclear. Germline CDR1 and CDR2: KGHDR and SFDVKD. Trimming took off 3 bases at V and 5 bases at J, with 3 bases between the two ends. The CDR3 has 11 residues. As DNA, the CDR3 is TGTGCCACCAGTGATCGATATGGCTACACCTTC. The encoded protein is CATSDRYGYTF.

As DNA, the CDR3 is TGCGCCAGCAGCTTGTCGGGCGGCTCCCGACAGGGGAATGGCTACACCTTC. Its translation is CASSLSGGSRQGNGYTF. The V call is TRBV5-1, the J call TRBJ1-2; 8 nucleotides agree with TRBD1. J lost 6 bases, V lost 1 base, and 14 bases had no gene match. CDR3 size: 17 residues. Germline CDR1 SGHRS, CDR2 YFSETQ.

J is TRBJ1-2 and V is TRBV2; weak D call: TRBD1 (5 bases). Germline CDR1 and CDR2: SNHLY and FYNNEI. V shed 3 bases and J shed 4 bases, with 12 bases lying between them. The CDR3 contains 14 residues. The CDR3 DNA follows: TGTGCCAGCAGTGATGGGGACCCCGTCTATGGCTACACCTTC. This gives the protein CASSDGDPVYGYTF. Complete variable domain (other parts from reference TRBV2 and TRBJ1-2): EPEVTQTPSHQVTQMGQEVILRCVPISNHLYFYWYRQILGQKVEFLVSFYNNEISEKSEIFDDQFSVERPDGSNFTLKIRSTKLEDSAMYFCASSDGDPVYGYTFGSGTRLTVV.

V is TRBV7-2 and J is TRBJ1-2, with a weak D call TRBD1 (5 bases). CDR3 length: 15 residues. V gave up 1 base and J gave up 4 bases, with 13 bases separating them. Germline V gives CDR1 SGHTA, CDR2 FQGNSA. CDR3 sequence reads: CASSLGQGFSYGYTF. CDR3 nucleotides: TGTGCCAGCAGCTTAGGGCAGGGATTTTCCTATGGCTACACCTTC. The variable domain in full, with the rest retrieved from reference TRBV7-2 and TRBJ1-2, is GAGVSQSPSNKVTEKGKDVELRCDPISGHTALYWYRQSLGQGLEFLIYFQGNSAPDKSGLPSDRFSAERTGGSVSTLTIQRTQQEDSAVYLCASSLGQGFSYGYTFGSGTRLTVV.

The rearrangement joins TRBV12-5 to TRBJ2-2; D remains unclear. This CDR3 is 13 amino acids long. V lost 7 bases and J lost 2, with 8 bases in between. Germline CDR1 reads LGHNT; CDR2 reads FRNRAP. This CDR3 is CASADHNTGELFF. As DNA, the CDR3 is TGTGCTAGTGCGGACCATAACACCGGGGAGCTGTTTTTT.

The chain is built from TRBV11-3 and TRBJ2-1; D remains unclear. The germline CDR1 and CDR2 sequences are SGHNT and YENEEA. V was clipped by 4 bases and J by 0 bases, with 10 bases between them. The CDR3 loop spans 15 amino acids. The CDR3 here is CASSSDASSYNEQFF. CDR3 nucleotides: TGTGCCAGCAGCTCCGACGCTAGCTCCTACAATGAGCAGTTCTTC. Full variable domain (remainder filled in from reference TRBV11-3 and TRBJ2-1): EAGVVQSPRYKIIEKKQPVAFWCNPISGHNTLYWYLQNLGQGPELLIRYENEEAVDDSQLPKDRFSAERLKGVDSTLKIQPAELGDSAVYLCASSSDASSYNEQFFGPGTRLTVL.

The V call is TRBV23-1, the J call TRBJ2-1, with a weak D call TRBD2 (6 bases). TRBV23-1 qualifies as an ORF whose function is uncertain. The germline V and J ends were trimmed by 0 bases and 10 bases, with 7 bases remaining between them. This CDR3 has 12 amino acids. CDR3 coding DNA: TGCGCCAGCAGTCAATCGGGGGGAGAGCAGTTCTTC. Translated, it gives CASSQSGGEQFF.

This chain joins TRBV6-5 and TRBJ1-1; TRBD1 matches at 9 bases. V lost 8 bases and J lost 7; bases outside the gene matches: 5. The CDR3 covers 12 residues. From germline, CDR1 is MNHEY and CDR2 SVGAGI. The CDR3: CASGTGGHEAFF. The CDR3 DNA follows: TGTGCCAGCGGTACAGGGGGCCATGAAGCTTTCTTT.

The genes are TRBV19 and TRBJ1-4, with D maybe TRBD1 (5 bases). The V end lost 9 bases, the J end lost 8 bases, and 19 bases lay between the germline ends. CDR1 is LNHDA and CDR2 is SQIVND in the germline V gene (reference sequence). CDR3 length: 14 residues. This CDR3 reads CASRTDTGGEKLFF. As DNA, the CDR3 is TGTGCCAGCCGGACGGACACTGGAGGGGAAAAACTGTTTTTT.

This rearrangement joins TRBV2 to TRBJ1-2, with TRBD1 identical over 9 bases. V gave up 6 bases and J gave up 3 bases; unmatched junction bases: 8. Germline values: CDR1 SNHLY, CDR2 FYNNEI. This CDR3 comprises 15 residues. The CDR3 loop is CASRRDRVNDYGYTF. The CDR3 coding sequence is TGTGCCAGCAGAAGGGACAGGGTAAATGACTATGGCTACACCTTC.

This clone was seen once. The V call is TRBV5-6, the J call TRBJ1-2, with D maybe TRBD1 (5 bases). Per germline, CDR1 SGHDT and CDR2 YYEEEE. The V gene lost 0 bases and the J gene lost 8 bases, with 23 bases spanning the gap. CDR3 length equals 17 residues. The CDR3 region is CASSLGSDITPLFGYTF. The CDR3 bases are TGTGCCAGCAGCTTGGGATCGGACATCACCCCCTTGTTCGGCTACACCTTC. The variable domain in full, with the rest retrieved from reference TRBV5-6 and TRBJ1-2, is DAGVTQSPTHLIKTRGQQVTLRCSPKSGHDTVSWYQQALGQGPQFIFQYYEEEERQRGNFPDRFSGHQFPNYSSELNVNALLLGDSALYLCASSLGSDITPLFGYTFGSGTRLTVV.

The chain links TRBV7-2 to TRBJ2-7; the D gene is possibly TRBD2 (5 bases). The CDR3 length is 12 residues. V lost 6 bases and J lost 1, with 7 bases in between. Germline assignment: CDR1 SGHTA and CDR2 FQGNSA. DNA for the CDR3: TGTGCCAGCAGGGCGGGTTCCTACGAGCAGTACTTC. Its translation is CASRAGSYEQYF. Full variable domain (remainder filled in from reference TRBV7-2 and TRBJ2-7): GAGVSQSPSNKVTEKGKDVELRCDPISGHTALYWYRQSLGQGLEFLIYFQGNSAPDKSGLPSDRFSAERTGGSVSTLTIQRTQQEDSAVYLCASRAGSYEQYFGPGTRLTVT.

V is TRBV27 and J is TRBJ2-7; tentatively, D is TRBD2 (5 bases). CDR3 length: 14 residues. V shed 2 bases and J shed 6 bases, with 14 bases lying between them. Germline values: CDR1 MNHEY, CDR2 SMNVEV (reference sequence). CDR3 protein: CASSLGSVSSEQYF. CDR3 in DNA: TGTGCCAGCAGTTTAGGGAGTGTGTCGTCCGAGCAGTACTTC.

V is TRBV9 and J is TRBJ2-3; D may be TRBD1 (5 bases). CDR1 and CDR2 from the germline V gene are SGDLS and YYNGEE. The ends were cut back, 3 bases at V and 1 base at J, with 12 bases in the middle. The CDR3 length is 15 residues. This CDR3 is CASSGRVSGTDTQYF. The CDR3 coding sequence is TGTGCCAGCAGCGGCAGGGTTTCGGGCACAGATACGCAGTATTTT.

V is TRBV7-8 and J is TRBJ1-6, with D perhaps matching TRBD1 (6 bases). Between the trimmed V and J ends, which lost 5 bases and 0 bases, there was a span of 14 bases. Germline values: CDR1 SGHVS, CDR2 FQNEAQ. The CDR3 length is 17 residues. The CDR3 coding sequence is TGTGCCAGCAGCCCACGGACAGCGAGCTCCTATAATTCACCCCTCCACTTT. Translated, it gives CASSPRTASSYNSPLHF. Together with reference TRBV7-8 and TRBJ1-6, the CDR3 gives the full variable domain: GAGVSQSPRYKVAKRGQDVALRCDPISGHVSLFWYQQALGQGPEFLTYFQNEAQLDKSGLPSDRFFAERPEGSVSTLKIQRTQQEDSAVYLCASSPRTASSYNSPLHFGNGTRLTVT.

The chain couples TRBV9 to TRBJ2-6, with D perhaps TRBD2 (5 bases). V gave up 0 bases and J gave up 2 bases, with 9 bases separating them. Germline CDR1 SGDLS, CDR2 YYNGEE. This CDR3 region has 16 residues. CDR3: CASSVVGSTGANVLTF. CDR3 bases: TGTGCCAGCAGCGTAGTGGGGAGCACTGGGGCCAACGTCCTGACTTTC.